This record looks at one T cell receptor beta chain sequence and its context. The antigen is unknown. These data are taken from a study of graft-versus-host responses after intestinal transplantation. Study overall: Multivisceral, liver-intestinal, or isolated intestinal grafts went to recipients. Anti-thymocyte globulin induction preceded three to four years of tacrolimus and steroid maintenance in all recipients.

General study results and limits: Peak levels of circulating GvH clones tracked with early post-transplant HvG declines.

The CDR3 spans 17 residues. In germline, CDR1 is WNHNN, CDR2 SYGVQD (reference sequence). Trimming took 7 bases from V and 3 from J, leaving 25 bases between them. The assay was immunoSEQ multiplex PCR, and TCRdb's table has in-frame clones only and misses some. The table lists roughly 28,000 clones, 85% to 95% of them singletons. The V and J genes are TRBV10-1 and TRBJ2-7; weak D call: TRBD2 (6 bases). The material was PBMCs, obtained approximately ten weeks after intestinal transplant. This TCR came from a human patient who received an intestinal transplant, so some T cells may come from the graft donor. CDR3 region: CASNNGPGGRTNYEQYF. In DNA, the CDR3 is TGCGCCAGCAATAACGGCCCGGGTGGGAGGACTAACTACGAGCAGTACTTC.